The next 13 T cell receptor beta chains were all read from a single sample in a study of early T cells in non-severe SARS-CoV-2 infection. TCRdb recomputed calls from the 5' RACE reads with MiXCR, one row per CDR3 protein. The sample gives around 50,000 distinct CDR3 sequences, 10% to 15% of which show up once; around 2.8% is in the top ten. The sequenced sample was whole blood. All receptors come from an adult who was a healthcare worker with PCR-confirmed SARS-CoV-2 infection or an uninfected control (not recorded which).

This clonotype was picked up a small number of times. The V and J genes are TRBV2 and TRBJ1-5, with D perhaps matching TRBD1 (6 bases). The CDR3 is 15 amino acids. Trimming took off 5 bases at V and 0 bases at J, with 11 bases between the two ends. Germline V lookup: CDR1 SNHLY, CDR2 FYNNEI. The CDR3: CASSLDSPSNQPQHF. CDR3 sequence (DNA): TGTGCCAGCAGTCTGGACAGTCCTAGCAATCAGCCCCAGCATTTT.

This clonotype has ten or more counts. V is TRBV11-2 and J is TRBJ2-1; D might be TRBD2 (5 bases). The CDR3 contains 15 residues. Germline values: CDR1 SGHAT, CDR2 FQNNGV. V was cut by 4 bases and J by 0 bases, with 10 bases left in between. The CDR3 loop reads CASSSQTSSYNEQFF. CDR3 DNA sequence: TGTGCCAGCAGCTCCCAAACTAGCTCCTACAATGAGCAGTTCTTC.

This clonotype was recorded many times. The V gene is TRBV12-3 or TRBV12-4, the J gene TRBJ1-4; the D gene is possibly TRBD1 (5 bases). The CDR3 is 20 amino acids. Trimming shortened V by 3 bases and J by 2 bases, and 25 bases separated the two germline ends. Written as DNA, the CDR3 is TGTGCCAGCAGTTTGCGATCGCGGTCAGGGAAAGTTAGGACTAATGAAAAACTGTTTTTT. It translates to CASSLRSRSGKVRTNEKLFF.

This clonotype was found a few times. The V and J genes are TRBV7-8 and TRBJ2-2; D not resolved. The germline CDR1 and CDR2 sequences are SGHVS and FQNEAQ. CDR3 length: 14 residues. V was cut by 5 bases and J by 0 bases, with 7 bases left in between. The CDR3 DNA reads TGTGCCAGCAGCCTCGCAACGAACACCGGGGAGCTGTTTTTT. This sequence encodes CASSLATNTGELFF.

The CDR3 spells CSVDMLRFYEQYF. The CDR3 DNA reads TGCAGCGTTGACATGCTGAGGTTCTACGAGCAGTACTTC. This chain joins TRBV29-1 and TRBJ2-7; D not resolved. Germline CDR1 is SQVTM and CDR2 is ANQGSEA. The V and J ends lost 3 bases and 3 bases respectively, with 12 bases between them. The CDR3 spans 13 residues.

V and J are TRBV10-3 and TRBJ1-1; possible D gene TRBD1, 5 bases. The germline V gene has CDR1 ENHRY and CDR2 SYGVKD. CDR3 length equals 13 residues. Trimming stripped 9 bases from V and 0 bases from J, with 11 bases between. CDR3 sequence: CAIMDTLNTEAFF. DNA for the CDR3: TGTGCCATAATGGACACCTTGAACACTGAAGCTTTCTTT.

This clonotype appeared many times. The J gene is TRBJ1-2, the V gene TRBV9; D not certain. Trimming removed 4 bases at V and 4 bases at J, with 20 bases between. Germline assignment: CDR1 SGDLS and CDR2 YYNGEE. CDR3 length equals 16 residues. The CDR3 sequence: CASSPQSSLGFYGYTF. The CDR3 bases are TGTGCCAGCAGCCCTCAGTCCTCTTTGGGTTTCTATGGCTACACCTTC.

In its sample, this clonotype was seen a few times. Written as DNA, the CDR3 is TGTGCCAGCAGCCCCGGGGGACACTTGAACACTGAAGCTTTCTTT. Translated, it gives CASSPGGHLNTEAFF. The chain is built from TRBV11-2 and TRBJ1-1; a weak D match, TRBD1 (6 bases). Trimming left V 5 bases short and J 0 bases short, with 13 bases between. Germline V gene lookup returns CDR1 SGHAT and CDR2 FQNNGV. The CDR3 spans 15 residues.

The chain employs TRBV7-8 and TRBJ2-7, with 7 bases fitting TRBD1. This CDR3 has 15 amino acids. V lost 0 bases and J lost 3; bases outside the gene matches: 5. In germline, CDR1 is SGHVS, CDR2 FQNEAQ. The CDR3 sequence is CASSLAQGLNYEQYF. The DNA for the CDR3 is TGTGCCAGCAGCTTAGCACAGGGGCTGAACTACGAGCAGTACTTC.

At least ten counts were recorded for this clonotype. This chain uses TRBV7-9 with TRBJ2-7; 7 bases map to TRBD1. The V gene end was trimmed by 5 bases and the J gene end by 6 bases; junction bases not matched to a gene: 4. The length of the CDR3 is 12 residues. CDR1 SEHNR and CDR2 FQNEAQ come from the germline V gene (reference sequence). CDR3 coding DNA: TGTGCCAGCAGCCGAGACAGGGTCGAGCAGTACTTC. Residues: CASSRDRVEQYF.

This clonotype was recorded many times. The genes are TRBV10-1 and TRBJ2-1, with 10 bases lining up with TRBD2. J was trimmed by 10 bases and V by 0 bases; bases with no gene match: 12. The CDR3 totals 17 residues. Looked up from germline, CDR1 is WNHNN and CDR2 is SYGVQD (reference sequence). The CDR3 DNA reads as TGCGCCAGCAGTGAGTCAAAGCGGGGGGGCCTGTATCAGGAGCAGTTCTTC. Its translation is CASSESKRGGLYQEQFF.

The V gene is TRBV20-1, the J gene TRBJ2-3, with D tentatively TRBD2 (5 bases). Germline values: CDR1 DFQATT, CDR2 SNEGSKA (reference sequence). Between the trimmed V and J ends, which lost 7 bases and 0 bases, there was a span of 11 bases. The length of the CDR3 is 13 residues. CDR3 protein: CSVAGQSTDTQYF. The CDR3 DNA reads TGCAGTGTTGCGGGCCAAAGCACAGATACGCAGTATTTT.

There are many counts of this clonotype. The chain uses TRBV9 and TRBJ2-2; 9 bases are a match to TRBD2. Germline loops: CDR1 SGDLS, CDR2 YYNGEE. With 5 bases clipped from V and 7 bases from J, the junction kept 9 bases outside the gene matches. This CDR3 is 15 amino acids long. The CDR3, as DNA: TGTGCCAGCAGTTATAGCGGGAGTATGAGCGGGGAGCTGTTTTTT. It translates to CASSYSGSMSGELFF. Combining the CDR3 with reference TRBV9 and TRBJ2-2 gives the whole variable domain DSGVTQTPKHLITATGQRVTLRCSPRSGDLSVYWYQQSLDQGLQFLIQYYNGEERAKGNILERFSAQQFPDLHSELNLSSLELGDSALYFCASSYSGSMSGELFFGEGSRLTVL.